These 21 T cell receptor beta chains came from one sample sequenced in a study of technical replicates of blood from a few donors. The repertoire was sequenced with immunoSEQ multiplex PCR; TCRdb's copy has only in-frame clones and lacks some. In the table there are around 50,000 clones, roughly 90% of which are singletons. The sample comprised PBMCs. These TCRs come from a human donor in good health. Some clones in this sample may be carry-over from other donors' samples.

V usage is TRBV9 and J usage is TRBJ2-7; 9 bases agree with TRBD2. This CDR3 has 18 amino acids. Per the germline V gene, CDR1 is SGDLS and CDR2 is YYNGEE. The junction had 17 bases not matched to a gene; V was cut back by 4 bases and J by 3 bases. The CDR3 DNA is TGTGCCAGCAGCCTAGAGGGCGGGGGGGACGCAACCAACTACGAGCAGTACTTC. As protein: CASSLEGGGDATNYEQYF.

This chain uses TRBV5-1 with TRBJ2-4, with D possibly matching TRBD1 (5 bases). The germline V and J ends were trimmed by 0 bases and 5 bases, with 15 bases remaining between them. Germline CDR1 reads SGHRS; CDR2 reads YFSETQ. This CDR3 contains 16 residues. CDR3 region: CASSLAGGALQNIQYF. In DNA, the CDR3 is TGCGCCAGCAGCTTGGCGGGTGGGGCCCTTCAAAACATTCAGTACTTC.

The CDR3 here is CASSSQGALGYGYTF. The CDR3 nucleotides read TGTGCCAGCAGCTCCCAGGGGGCGCTCGGCTATGGCTACACCTTC. This chain joins TRBV7-9 and TRBJ1-2; 8 nucleotides match TRBD1. CDR3 length equals 15 residues. The junction had 8 bases not matched to a gene; V was cut back by 4 bases and J by 4 bases. The V gene's germline CDR1 is SEHNR and CDR2 FQNEAQ (reference sequence).

The chain links TRBV27 to TRBJ1-2; D possibly corresponds to TRBD1 (5 bases). The CDR3 covers 12 residues. V shed 6 bases and J shed 7 bases, with 12 bases lying between them. Germline V gene data show CDR1 as MNHEY and CDR2 as SMNVEV (reference sequence). The DNA for the CDR3 is TGTGCCAGCAGGAGGTTGCAGGGTGGCTACACCTTC. This sequence encodes CASRRLQGGYTF.

The chain uses TRBV6-5 and TRBJ1-1; D is uncertain. The V and J ends lost 4 bases and 6 bases respectively, with 15 bases between them. The CDR3 length is 14 residues. Germline assignment: CDR1 MNHEY and CDR2 SVGAGI. The CDR3 DNA sequence: TGTGCCAGCAGTTCCCGGCGGGATTTCTCTGAAGCTTTCTTT. Translation gives CASSSRRDFSEAFF.

V usage is TRBV4-1 and J usage is TRBJ1-2; tentatively, D is TRBD1 (5 bases). The CDR3 is 13 residues long. Trimming took off 3 bases at V and 2 bases at J, with 7 bases between the two ends. Germline values: CDR1 MGHRA, CDR2 YSYEKL. Here the CDR3 DNA reads TGCGCCAGCAGCCAGCAGGGAAACTATGGCTACACCTTC. Translating it yields CASSQQGNYGYTF.

For the CDR3, the DNA is TGCAGCGTTCAACGTACAGGAAGCTCCTACAATGAGCAGTTCTTC. It translates to CSVQRTGSSYNEQFF. V and J are TRBV29-1 and TRBJ2-1; D is possibly TRBD1 (5 bases). Germline V gene data show CDR1 as SQVTM and CDR2 as ANQGSEA. This CDR3 has 15 amino acids. The V end lost 5 bases, the J end lost 0 bases, and 14 bases lay between the germline ends.

V and J are TRBV6-1 and TRBJ2-7; no firm D call. The V and J ends lost 3 bases and 2 bases respectively, with 5 bases between them. The germline gives CDR1 MNHNS, CDR2 SASEGT. The CDR3 runs 12 residues. This CDR3 reads CASSERTYEQYF. The CDR3 nucleotides read TGTGCCAGCAGTGAGAGAACCTACGAGCAGTACTTC.

The rearrangement joins TRBV6-5 to TRBJ2-7; TRBD2 might be the D (6 bases). The CDR3 runs 13 residues. Germline values: CDR1 MNHEY, CDR2 SVGAGI. Trimming took off 6 bases at V and 1 base at J, with 10 bases between the two ends. CDR3: CASRGGASYEQYF. The CDR3, as DNA: TGTGCCAGCAGGGGGGGAGCGTCCTACGAGCAGTACTTC.

The V gene is TRBV6-1, the J gene TRBJ2-2; 10 bases map to TRBD2. Germline V gene sequence: CDR1 MNHNS, CDR2 SASEGT. The CDR3 runs to 19 residues. V dropped 1 base and J dropped 2; count of bases not matched to a gene: 10. The CDR3 DNA sequence: TGTGCCAGCAGTGAAGTGGTTGTTAGCGGGGGGCCAAACACCGGGGAGCTGTTTTTT. This codes for CASSEVVVSGGPNTGELFF.

V and J are TRBV27 and TRBJ1-5; 8 nucleotides agree with TRBD1. CDR1 is MNHEY and CDR2 is SMNVEV in the germline V gene (reference sequence). The J segment lost 4 bases and the V segment lost 3 bases, leaving 5 bases of the junction unmatched. The CDR3 consists of 15 residues. The CDR3 loop is CASSFGQGANQPQHF. The CDR3, as DNA: TGTGCCAGCAGTTTCGGGCAGGGGGCGAATCAGCCCCAGCATTTT.

This clone was seen only once. The chain carries TRBV19 and TRBJ2-7; possibly TRBD2 for D (6 bases). CDR3 length equals 15 residues. CDR1 is LNHDA, CDR2 SQIVND, per germline (reference sequence). The V end was cut by 6 bases, the J end by 6 bases, with 21 bases between. The CDR3 spells CASSPGTSPLSEQYF. The CDR3 DNA reads as TGTGCCAGTAGCCCAGGTACTAGCCCCCTTTCCGAGCAGTACTTC.

Here the CDR3 reads CASSQDGGGLAVPDTQYF. In DNA form, the CDR3 reads TGTGCCAGCAGCCAAGATGGGGGGGGACTAGCCGTACCAGATACGCAGTATTTT. V usage is TRBV4-2 and J usage is TRBJ2-3, with 9 bases identical to TRBD2. There are 18 residues in the CDR3. Germline CDR1 and CDR2: LGHNA and YNFKEQ. V was pared by 0 bases and J by 4 bases, with 11 bases of the junction left unmatched.

The gene calls are TRBV7-9 and TRBJ1-1; 9 positions agree with TRBD1. Losses at the gene ends were 3 bases for V and 4 bases for J; bases not matched to a gene: 3. This CDR3 region has 14 residues. Germline V lookup: CDR1 SEHNR, CDR2 FQNEAQ (reference sequence). In nucleotides, the CDR3 is TGTGCCAGCAGCTTCCAGACAGGGGGCACTGAAGCTTTCTTT. It specifies CASSFQTGGTEAFF.

This chain uses TRBV15 with TRBJ2-4; TRBD2 agrees at 11 bases. The CDR3 sequence is 15 residues long. Germline V gene lookup returns CDR1 LNHNV and CDR2 YYDKDF (reference sequence). The trim removed 3 bases at V and 6 bases at J, leaving 4 bases unmatched. CDR3 sequence (DNA): TGTGCCACCAGCAGCGGGACTAGCGGCGGAAACATTCAGTACTTC. Protein product: CATSSGTSGGNIQYF. Full variable domain (missing parts from reference TRBV15 and TRBJ2-4): DAMVIQNPRYQVTQFGKPVTLSCSQTLNHNVMYWYQQKSSQAPKLLFHYYDKDFNNEADTPDNFQSRRPNTSFCFLDIRSPGLGDTAMYLCATSSGTSGGNIQYFGAGTRLSVL.

For the CDR3, the DNA is TGTGCCAGCAGCTTGCCCCAGGGCCCGCAGTACTTC. Protein sequence: CASSLPQGPQYF. The V gene is TRBV5-4, the J gene TRBJ2-7, with D perhaps TRBD1 (5 bases). Germline-derived CDR1 and CDR2 are SGHNT and YYREEE (reference sequence). The CDR3 consists of 12 residues. Deletions cut 1 base from V and 9 bases from J, with 11 bases between.

The chain couples TRBV7-2 to TRBJ2-3; D gene unclear. The CDR3 has 12 residues. Germline V gives CDR1 SGHTA, CDR2 FQGNSA. V shed 5 bases and J shed 2 bases, with 5 bases lying between them. CDR3 nucleotide sequence: TGTGCCAGCAGCATAAACACAGATACGCAGTATTTT. Amino acids: CASSINTDTQYF. Combining the CDR3 with reference TRBV7-2 and TRBJ2-3 gives the whole variable domain GAGVSQSPSNKVTEKGKDVELRCDPISGHTALYWYRQSLGQGLEFLIYFQGNSAPDKSGLPSDRFSAERTGGSVSTLTIQRTQQEDSAVYLCASSINTDTQYFGPGTRLTVL.

The chain combines TRBV7-2 with TRBJ2-4, with 10 bases identical to TRBD1. V shed 5 bases, J shed 7 bases, and the junction held 8 bases outside the gene matches. CDR1 SGHTA and CDR2 FQGNSA come from the germline V gene. The CDR3 is 15 residues long. The CDR3 region has the DNA TGTGCCAGCAGCCCTGAGACAGGGGGCCTGAACATTCAGTACTTC. Its protein product is CASSPETGGLNIQYF.

This chain links TRBV2 with TRBJ1-5; the match to TRBD1 covers 7 bases. Germline V gives CDR1 SNHLY, CDR2 FYNNEI. V lost 7 bases, J lost 4 bases, and 10 bases stayed unmatched. The CDR3 loop spans 15 amino acids. CDR3 protein: CASIGTEGRNQPQHF. In nucleotides, the CDR3 is TGTGCCAGCATCGGGACAGAAGGTAGGAATCAGCCCCAGCATTTT.

The chain uses TRBV11-2 and TRBJ2-3; 11 nucleotides line up with TRBD2. The CDR3 is 15 residues long. Trimming removed 5 bases from V and 6 bases from J; junction bases left unmatched: 7. Germline assignment: CDR1 SGHAT and CDR2 FQNNGV. Written as DNA, the CDR3 is TGTGCCAGCAGCGACACTAGCGGGAGCGGGGATACGCAGTATTTT. This encodes CASSDTSGSGDTQYF.

This chain joins TRBV9 and TRBJ1-1, with 7 bases identical to TRBD1. Germline CDR1 is SGDLS and CDR2 is YYNGEE. The CDR3 consists of 14 residues. Trimming cost V 6 bases and J 8 bases; bases outside gene matches: 13. In DNA, the CDR3 is TGTGCCAGCAACCCGGGACAGATCTCAGGGGAAGCTTTCTTT. Translated: CASNPGQISGEAFF.